Following are 30 T cell receptor beta chains from one sample sequenced in a study of cytomegalovirus exposure and HLA in healthy donors. In the PCR, 60 Vbeta and 13 Jbeta primers were used. The protocol was immunoSEQ multiplex PCR, while the TCRdb copy is restricted to in-frame clones and leaves out a portion. The repertoire holds fewer than 200,000 clones, 55% to 75% seen once, with under 2.5% in the top ten. The sequenced sample consisted of PBMCs. These receptors were taken from a human donor in good health.

This clone was seen a few times. The chain employs TRBV4-3 and TRBJ1-4, with D possibly matching TRBD1 (6 bases). V was clipped by 0 bases and J by 5 bases, with 10 bases between them. CDR1 is LGHNA, CDR2 YSLEER, per germline. This CDR3 contains 15 residues. The CDR3 nucleotides are TGCGCCAGCAGCCAAGATCGGACAGAGAATGAAAAACTGTTTTTT. This codes for CASSQDRTENEKLFF.

The chain is built from TRBV7-9 and TRBJ2-1; weak D call: TRBD2 (5 bases). Trimming stripped 4 bases from V and 4 bases from J, with 17 bases between. The CDR3 consists of 16 residues. Germline values: CDR1 SEHNR, CDR2 FQNEAQ (reference sequence). The CDR3 reads CASSSNRLSPYNEQFF. CDR3 coding DNA: TGTGCCAGCAGCTCCAATCGACTATCCCCTTACAATGAGCAGTTCTTC. The variable domain in full, completed from reference TRBV7-9 and TRBJ2-1, reads DTGVSQNPRHKITKRGQNVTFRCDPISEHNRLYWYRQTLGQGPEFLTYFQNEAQLEKSRLLSDRFSAERPKGSFSTLEIQRTEQGDSAMYLCASSSNRLSPYNEQFFGPGTRLTVL.

This clone has only a few counts. The chain couples TRBV5-1 to TRBJ1-1, with D perhaps TRBD1 (5 bases). Germline V lookup: CDR1 SGHRS, CDR2 YFSETQ. There are 13 residues in the CDR3. V gave up 4 bases and J gave up 6 bases, with 13 bases separating them. This CDR3 reads CASSKPPGSEAFF. Written as DNA, the CDR3 is TGCGCCAGCAGCAAACCTCCAGGGTCTGAAGCTTTCTTT.

This clone was detected only once. This chain links TRBV15 with TRBJ2-7; 7 bases are a match to TRBD2. The trim removed 5 bases at V and 4 bases at J, leaving 5 bases unmatched. CDR1 and CDR2 (germline): LNHNV, YYDKDF (reference sequence). There are 13 residues in the CDR3. CDR3 DNA: TGTGCCACCAGCCCTCAGGGAGGGTACGAGCAGTACTTC. Its protein product is CATSPQGGYEQYF. The full variable domain, completed using reference TRBV15 and TRBJ2-7, is DAMVIQNPRYQVTQFGKPVTLSCSQTLNHNVMYWYQQKSSQAPKLLFHYYDKDFNNEADTPDNFQSRRPNTSFCFLDIRSPGLGDTAMYLCATSPQGGYEQYFGPGTRLTVT.

This chain uses TRBV30 with TRBJ1-5, with 8 bases fitting TRBD1. Germline-derived CDR1 and CDR2 are GTSNPN and SVGIG (reference sequence). This CDR3 is built from 14 residues. Germline trimming cut 2 bases from V and 4 bases from J; bases unmatched to any gene: 4. This CDR3 is CAWSSGGDNQPQHF. The CDR3 coding sequence is TGTGCCTGGAGTTCAGGGGGCGATAATCAGCCCCAGCATTTT.

V and J are TRBV13 and TRBJ2-5; D is perhaps TRBD2 (5 bases). The DNA matches TRBJ2-7 better at its end, which makes the J call doubtful. Germline-derived CDR1 and CDR2 are PRHDT and FYEKMQ (reference sequence). The CDR3 loop spans 16 amino acids. CDR3 region: CASSPPANWRSIEQYF. The CDR3, as DNA: TGTGCCAGCAGCCCCCCGGCCAATTGGAGGTCGATCGAGCAGTACTTC.

CDR3 DNA: TGTGCCAGCAGTTACGGTGGGCAGGGATGGGAGACCCAGTACTTC. As protein: CASSYGGQGWETQYF. The chain links TRBV6-5 to TRBJ2-5; possible D gene TRBD1, 5 bases. The CDR3 runs to 15 residues. Trimming pared 2 bases from V and 5 bases from J, leaving 15 bases between. Per the germline V gene, CDR1 is MNHEY and CDR2 is SVGAGI.

The V and J genes are TRBV5-1 and TRBJ1-2; the match to TRBD1 covers 7 bases. The germline V gene has CDR1 SGHRS and CDR2 YFSETQ. This CDR3 spans 17 amino acids. Unmatched junction bases numbered 16, after V lost 0 bases and J lost 8 bases. Written as DNA, the CDR3 is TGCGCCAGCAGCTTGGTGGTCTCGGGACAGCCTGGGGGGGGCTACACCTTC. It yields the protein CASSLVVSGQPGGGYTF.

V usage is TRBV5-8 and J usage is TRBJ1-1; 7 bases are a match to TRBD1. Germline CDR1 reads SGHTS; CDR2 reads YDEGEE. Trimming cost V 4 bases and J 7 bases; bases outside gene matches: 7. The CDR3 runs to 13 residues. The CDR3 loop reads CASSPRGTGEAFF. CDR3 in DNA: TGTGCCAGCAGCCCCAGGGGGACTGGTGAAGCTTTCTTT.

The chain employs TRBV6-6 and TRBJ2-1; 10 positions match TRBD1. The V segment lost 8 bases and the J segment 7 bases; nucleotides outside the gene matches: 5. The germline V gene encodes CDR1 MNHNY and CDR2 SVGAGI (reference sequence). The CDR3 is 13 residues long. CDR3 bases: TGTGCCAGCCAAGACAGGGGGCAAAATGAGCAGTTCTTC. As protein: CASQDRGQNEQFF.

This clone appeared once. The V call is TRBV2, the J call TRBJ1-3; tentatively, D is TRBD1 (6 bases). CDR3 length: 14 residues. Trimming pared 8 bases from V and 2 bases from J, leaving 13 bases between. CDR1 SNHLY and CDR2 FYNNEI come from the germline V gene. The CDR3 DNA reads TGTGCCAGCGGGGCAGGGGTTGCTGGAAACACCATATATTTT. This translates into CASGAGVAGNTIYF. Full variable domain (outside the CDR3, taken from reference TRBV2 and TRBJ1-3): EPEVTQTPSHQVTQMGQEVILRCVPISNHLYFYWYRQILGQKVEFLVSFYNNEISEKSEIFDDQFSVERPDGSNFTLKIRSTKLEDSAMYFCASGAGVAGNTIYFGEGSWLTVV.

The CDR3 nucleotides read TGTGCCAGCAGCCGAGGGGGCCGCGAAAAACTGTTTTTT. Protein: CASSRGGREKLFF. This rearrangement joins TRBV6-6 to TRBJ1-4, with 7 bases that match TRBD1. Trimming removed 6 bases from V and 8 bases from J; junction bases left unmatched: 6. The length of the CDR3 is 13 residues. Germline CDR1 is MNHNY and CDR2 is SVGAGI (reference sequence).

This clone occurred a few times. CDR3 nucleotide sequence: TGTGCCAGCACCCCGGGACTAGCGGGATGGGAGACCCAGTACTTC. Its protein is CASTPGLAGWETQYF. The gene calls are TRBV4-2 and TRBJ2-5, with TRBD2 identical over 13 bases. CDR3 length: 15 residues. Looked up from germline, CDR1 is LGHNA and CDR2 is YNFKEQ. V was clipped by 7 bases and J by 5 bases; unmatched bases: 7.

On this clone: The junction does not match germline at one end; this may be a read error. The chain uses TRBV7-7 and TRBJ2-3; 8 bases are shared with TRBD1. CDR3 size: 16 residues. CDR1 is SSHAT, CDR2 FNYEAQ, per germline (reference sequence). The CDR3 spells CASSLGQGADWDTQYF. In nucleotides, the CDR3 is TGTGCTAGCAGCTTGGGGCAGGGGGCGGATTGGGATACGCAGTATTTT.

The chain uses TRBV25-1 and TRBJ2-5, with D possibly matching TRBD1 (5 bases). Deletions cut 0 bases from V and 2 bases from J, with 10 bases between. The CDR3 loop spans 15 amino acids. Germline V gene sequence: CDR1 MGHDK, CDR2 SYGVNS. The CDR3 DNA follows: TGTGCCAGCAGTGAATATCAGGGTTGGCAAGAGACCCAGTACTTC. Protein: CASSEYQGWQETQYF.

The rearrangement joins TRBV7-6 to TRBJ2-7; a possible D gene is TRBD1 (6 bases). This CDR3 comprises 13 residues. The V gene lost 4 bases and the J gene lost 2 bases, with 9 bases spanning the gap. Germline assignment: CDR1 SGHVS and CDR2 FNYEAQ. The chain's CDR3 is CASSSRDTYEQYF. The CDR3 coding sequence is TGTGCCAGCAGCTCCCGGGACACCTACGAGCAGTACTTC.

This chain connects TRBV5-1 to TRBJ2-7; TRBD1 might be the D (8 bases). The CDR3 covers 13 residues. V was pared by 4 bases and J by 7 bases, with 15 bases between. CDR1 is SGHRS and CDR2 is YFSETQ in the germline V gene. The CDR3 sequence is CASSPQQGGEQYF. CDR3 sequence (DNA): TGCGCCAGCAGCCCACAACAGGGGGGGGAGCAGTACTTC.

V usage is TRBV6-5 and J usage is TRBJ1-2; D gene uncertain. CDR1 is MNHEY, CDR2 SVGAGI, per germline. The CDR3 extends over 12 amino acids. Trimming took off 10 bases at V and 1 base at J, with 10 bases between the two ends. CDR3 nucleotides: TGTGCCACCAAGGGAGTTAACTATGGCTACACCTTC. It translates to CATKGVNYGYTF.

In nucleotides, the CDR3 is TGTGCCAGTAGTATCGGCCAGGGCAACACCGGGGAGCTGTTTTTT. Translation: CASSIGQGNTGELFF. The rearrangement links TRBV19 to TRBJ2-2; D possibly corresponds to TRBD1 (5 bases). The CDR3 covers 15 residues. In germline, CDR1 is LNHDA, CDR2 SQIVND (reference sequence). Trimming took 3 bases from V and 2 from J, leaving 10 bases between them.

CDR3 in DNA: TGTGCCATCACCGGCCGGGCAGGGGCCACTGAAGCTTTCTTT. The encoded protein is CAITGRAGATEAFF. The chain uses TRBV10-3 and TRBJ1-1; TRBD1 is a possible D gene (6 bases). Trimming removed 7 bases from V and 4 bases from J, with 16 bases in between. Germline loops: CDR1 ENHRY, CDR2 SYGVKD. The CDR3 sequence is 14 residues long.

The chain links TRBV7-3 to TRBJ2-1; D possibly corresponds to TRBD2 (6 bases). Per the germline V gene, CDR1 is SGHTA and CDR2 is FQGTGA. The CDR3 length is 14 residues. V was shortened by 5 bases and J by 7 bases, with 15 bases between the two germline ends. The CDR3 DNA sequence: TGTGCCAGCAGCCTGACTAGTTGGGGTAATGAGCAGTTCTTC. It codes for CASSLTSWGNEQFF.

The V gene is TRBV2, the J gene TRBJ2-3, with 7 positions matching TRBD2. J was trimmed by 0 bases and V by 6 bases; bases with no gene match: 3. CDR3 length: 14 residues. CDR1 and CDR2 (germline): SNHLY, FYNNEI. CDR3: CASSTLASTDTQYF. CDR3 in DNA: TGTGCCAGCAGCACACTAGCGAGCACAGATACGCAGTATTTT.

This clone turned up a few times. The chain combines TRBV7-9 with TRBJ1-3; no definite D call. The V gene lost 5 bases and the J gene lost 0 bases, with 8 bases spanning the gap. The CDR3 loop spans 14 amino acids. The germline V gene has CDR1 SEHNR and CDR2 FQNEAQ (reference sequence). The CDR3 spells CASSPDTSGNTIYF. DNA for the CDR3: TGTGCCAGCAGCCCAGATACCTCTGGAAACACCATATATTTT.

V and J are TRBV10-3 and TRBJ1-1; 7 bases align to TRBD1. V was clipped by 10 bases and J by 1 base; unmatched bases: 18. Germline CDR1 reads ENHRY; CDR2 reads SYGVKD. The CDR3 runs to 17 residues. The CDR3: CATLYTGRDRSNTEAFF. As DNA, the CDR3 is TGTGCCACCCTATATACAGGCCGGGACAGATCGAACACTGAAGCTTTCTTT.

The chain couples TRBV19 to TRBJ2-3; 10 bases are a match to TRBD1. The V gene end was trimmed by 5 bases and the J gene end by 0 bases; junction bases not matched to a gene: 14. The V gene's germline CDR1 is LNHDA and CDR2 SQIVND (reference sequence). The CDR3 totals 19 residues. CDR3 loop: CASSGTPGQGTPSTDTQYF. The DNA of the CDR3 is TGTGCCAGTAGTGGGACGCCGGGACAGGGGACTCCTAGCACAGATACGCAGTATTTT.

V usage is TRBV6-1 and J usage is TRBJ2-5; the match to TRBD1 covers 7 bases. J gave up 1 base and V 7 bases, and 6 bases lay outside the gene matches. Germline CDR1 and CDR2: MNHNS and SASEGT. This CDR3 region has 14 residues. The CDR3 loop is CASKDRVPQETQYF. Here the CDR3 DNA reads TGTGCCAGCAAAGACAGGGTCCCCCAAGAGACCCAGTACTTC.

This chain connects TRBV15 to TRBJ2-5, with D perhaps matching TRBD1 (6 bases). V was trimmed by 1 base and J by 5 bases, leaving 17 bases between them. The CDR3 extends over 16 amino acids. Germline V gene data show CDR1 as LNHNV and CDR2 as YYDKDF (reference sequence). The CDR3 loop reads CATSRALGQRRETQYF. The CDR3 DNA reads TGTGCCACCAGCAGAGCATTAGGACAGCGAAGGGAGACCCAGTACTTC.

The chain recombines TRBV6-4 with TRBJ1-1; the D gene is possibly TRBD1 (6 bases). Germline V gene sequence: CDR1 MRHNA, CDR2 SNTAGT. The CDR3 sequence is 14 residues long. V lost 6 bases and J 5 bases, leaving 16 bases between the germline ends. The DNA for the CDR3 is TGTGCCAGCAGAAGGGACAACCGGGGAACTGAAGCTTTCTTT. Amino acid sequence: CASRRDNRGTEAFF.

On this clone: The junction and the germline gene differ at one end; a read error may be behind it. The J gene is TRBJ2-1, the V gene TRBV7-7; 9 bases are shared with TRBD1. The CDR3 length is 16 residues. Germline CDR1 reads SSHAT; CDR2 reads FNYEAQ (reference sequence). The CDR3: CASSLRQGGLDNEQFF. DNA for the CDR3: TGTGCTAGCAGCTTGAGACAGGGGGGTCTCGACAATGAGCAGTTCTTC. Using reference TRBV7-7 and TRBJ2-1 for the parts outside the CDR3, the full variable domain is GAGVSQSPRYKVTKRGQDVTLRCDPISSHATLYWYQQALGQGPEFLTYFNYEAQPDKSGLPSDRFSAERPEGSISTLTIQRTEQRDSAMYRCASSLRQGGLDNEQFFGPGTRLTVL.

Points on this clone: Germline is not matched at one junction end, which may reflect a read error. The CDR3 loop is CSSSPGQGRGTEAFF. CDR3 DNA sequence: TGTTCCAGCAGCCCCGGACAGGGAAGAGGGACTGAAGCTTTCTTT. The gene calls are TRBV7-9 and TRBJ1-1; 8 nucleotides line up with TRBD1. In germline, CDR1 is SEHNR, CDR2 FQNEAQ (reference sequence). This CDR3 is built from 15 residues.